These 20 T cell receptor beta chains originate from one sample sequenced in a study of blood T cell repertoires in COVID-19. Method: immunoSEQ multiplex PCR; TCRdb's copy keeps in-frame clones and lacks some. The sample has roughly 190,000 clones; under 90% are singletons. The sequenced sample consisted of peripheral blood. The receptors here all came from a man under 40 with active or convalescent COVID-19.

The chain uses TRBV29-1 and TRBJ2-5, with TRBD1 identical over 10 bases. The V and J ends lost 6 bases and 4 bases, in that order; junction bases with no gene match: 8. The germline V gene encodes CDR1 SQVTM and CDR2 ANQGSEA. The CDR3 spans 14 residues. CDR3 sequence (DNA): TGCAGCGTGGGGGGGACAGGGGTTGGAGAGACCCAGTACTTC. Amino acids: CSVGGTGVGETQYF.

The genes are TRBV4-3 and TRBJ2-2, with D uncertain. Trimming pared 0 bases from V and 7 bases from J, leaving 6 bases between. The CDR3 is 13 residues long. The V gene's germline CDR1 is LGHNA and CDR2 YSLEER. The chain's CDR3 is CASSQDYGGELFF. The CDR3 region has the DNA TGCGCCAGCAGCCAAGATTACGGCGGGGAGCTGTTTTTT.

The rearrangement joins TRBV30 to TRBJ2-1; a possible D gene is TRBD2 (5 bases). Germline CDR1 and CDR2: GTSNPN and SVGIG (reference sequence). The V gene lost 0 bases and the J gene lost 0 bases, with 9 bases spanning the gap. This CDR3 is 15 amino acids long. CDR3 protein: CAWSVAASSYNEQFF. CDR3 DNA sequence: TGTGCCTGGAGTGTAGCGGCCAGCTCCTACAATGAGCAGTTCTTC.

The chain uses TRBV7-9 and TRBJ1-2, with a possible D match to TRBD1 (5 bases). V gave up 2 bases and J gave up 2 bases, with 15 bases separating them. The CDR3 is made up of 16 amino acids. Germline CDR1 is SEHNR and CDR2 is FQNEAQ (reference sequence). In DNA, the CDR3 is TGTGCCAGCAGCTTAAGCCCAGGGATGAAAAACTATGGCTACACCTTC. As protein: CASSLSPGMKNYGYTF.

J is TRBJ2-1 and V is TRBV19; TRBD2 matches at 10 bases. The CDR3 has 14 amino acids. Germline values: CDR1 LNHDA, CDR2 SQIVND (reference sequence). Trimming at V came to 5 bases and at J to 6 bases, leaving 4 bases not matched to a gene. Here the CDR3 reads CASSSSGRGNEQFF. The CDR3 DNA reads as TGTGCCAGTAGTTCTAGCGGGAGAGGCAATGAGCAGTTCTTC.

The rearrangement joins TRBV7-2 to TRBJ1-1, with D tentatively TRBD1 (6 bases). Germline V gene data show CDR1 as SGHTA and CDR2 as FQGNSA. This CDR3 spans 16 amino acids. V was trimmed by 0 bases and J by 1 base, leaving 12 bases between them. CDR3 sequence: CASSLASGGQNTEAFF. In nucleotides, the CDR3 is TGTGCCAGCAGCTTAGCATCGGGGGGCCAGAACACTGAAGCTTTCTTT.

This clone has more than one count but fewer than ten. The J gene is TRBJ2-1, the V gene TRBV5-8, with 7 positions matching TRBD1. V trimming: 2 bases; J trimming: 2 bases; junction bases outside the gene matches: 10. The CDR3 has 17 residues. Germline values: CDR1 SGHTS, CDR2 YDEGEE. CDR3 in DNA: TGTGCCAGCAGCTTTATTACACAGGGGCCCGCCTACAATGAGCAGTTCTTC. Encoded protein: CASSFITQGPAYNEQFF.

The chain couples TRBV6-5 to TRBJ2-2; 7 nucleotides match TRBD1. From germline, CDR1 is MNHEY and CDR2 SVGAGI. V trimming: 7 bases; J trimming: 4 bases; junction bases outside the gene matches: 9. The CDR3 sequence is 15 residues long. CDR3 residues: CASTRDRVTTGELFF. For the CDR3, the DNA is TGTGCCAGCACCCGAGACAGGGTCACCACCGGGGAGCTGTTTTTT.

This clone was observed a few times. The rearrangement uses TRBV10-3 and TRBJ1-5, with TRBD1 matching 7 bases. Germline CDR1 ENHRY, CDR2 SYGVKD. With 11 bases clipped from V and 0 bases from J, the junction kept 16 bases outside the gene matches. This CDR3 contains 17 residues. The CDR3 loop is CASRDEDRAYSNQPQHF. DNA of the CDR3: TGTGCCTCCCGGGACGAAGACAGGGCCTATAGCAATCAGCCCCAGCATTTT.

As regards this clone: This same CDR3 is encoded by further DNA sequences in the sample. This sequence joins TRBV18 and TRBJ1-1; D call uncertain. Deletions cut 0 bases from V and 1 base from J, with 9 bases between. Germline V gene data show CDR1 as KGHSH and CDR2 as LQKENI. CDR3 length: 15 amino acids. CDR3: CASSPPTGGNTEAFF. The CDR3 DNA reads as TGTGCCAGCTCACCACCGACGGGTGGGAACACTGAAGCTTTCTTT.

The V gene is TRBV4-1, the J gene TRBJ1-3, with 7 bases fitting TRBD1. The CDR3 has 15 amino acids. Trimming cost V 2 bases and J 9 bases; bases outside gene matches: 10. The germline CDR1 and CDR2 sequences are MGHRA and YSYEKL. The CDR3 sequence is CASSQNTGDYSTIYF. For the CDR3, the DNA is TGCGCCAGCAGCCAAAACACAGGGGATTATAGCACCATATATTTT.

This chain joins TRBV28 and TRBJ1-6; TRBD1 is a possible D gene (6 bases). Germline V gene lookup returns CDR1 MDHEN and CDR2 SYDVKM. Trimming removed 5 bases from V and 0 bases from J, with 11 bases in between. The CDR3 spans 16 residues. The CDR3 sequence: CASSTPGDSYNSPLHF. The CDR3 nucleotides read TGTGCCAGCAGTACGCCAGGGGACTCCTATAATTCACCCCTCCACTTT.

The chain couples TRBV2 to TRBJ2-3; D unclear. Germline lookup yields CDR1 SNHLY and CDR2 FYNNEI. CDR3 length: 13 amino acids. With 4 bases removed from V and 7 bases from J, the gap between germline ends came to 12 bases. CDR3 sequence: CASSGIDLNTQYF. CDR3 sequence (DNA): TGTGCCAGCAGTGGAATAGACTTAAATACGCAGTATTTT.

The genes are TRBV4-3 and TRBJ2-7; TRBD2 aligns across 11 bases. V lost 1 base to trimming and J lost 3 bases; unmatched junction nucleotides: 2. This CDR3 has 15 amino acids. Germline V gene sequence: CDR1 LGHNA, CDR2 YSLEER. Here the CDR3 DNA reads TGCGCCAGCAGCCAAGGGACTAGCGGGCACTACGAGCAGTACTTC. As protein: CASSQGTSGHYEQYF.

The chain uses TRBV7-9 and TRBJ2-2; 10 positions agree with TRBD2. V was clipped by 1 base and J by 4 bases; unmatched bases: 9. This CDR3 region has 18 residues. From germline, CDR1 is SEHNR and CDR2 FQNEAQ (reference sequence). The CDR3 protein is CASSLVAGGPTGTGELFF. The CDR3 nucleotides read TGTGCCAGCAGCTTAGTAGCGGGGGGACCCACGGGCACCGGGGAGCTGTTTTTT.

The chain recombines TRBV28 with TRBJ1-4; 9 bases align to TRBD1. V dropped 6 bases and J dropped 6; count of bases not matched to a gene: 8. CDR1 and CDR2 from the germline V gene are MDHEN and SYDVKM. CDR3 length: 15 amino acids. CDR3 sequence: CASSQVGTGHEKLFF. The CDR3 bases are TGTGCCAGCAGCCAGGTTGGGACAGGGCATGAAAAACTGTTTTTT.

This clone has a single count. This rearrangement joins TRBV30 to TRBJ1-3, with D unresolved. This CDR3 is 11 amino acids long. The germline V gene has CDR1 GTSNPN and CDR2 SVGIG (reference sequence). V was pared by 5 bases and J by 4 bases, with 6 bases between. CDR3 bases: TGTGCCTGGCGGTTGGGAAACACCATATATTTT. The encoded protein is CAWRLGNTIYF.

The V call is TRBV25-1, the J call TRBJ2-6; TRBD1 matches at 10 bases. With 4 bases clipped from V and 1 base from J, the junction kept 4 bases outside the gene matches. Germline V lookup: CDR1 MGHDK, CDR2 SYGVNS. The CDR3 runs 17 residues. CDR3 bases: TGTGCCAGCAGTGGACGGACAGGGGGATCTGGGGCCAACGTCCTGACTTTC. This gives the protein CASSGRTGGSGANVLTF.

The chain recombines TRBV2 with TRBJ1-5; the match to TRBD1 covers 7 bases. CDR1 SNHLY and CDR2 FYNNEI come from the germline V gene. V lost 4 bases to trimming and J lost 1 base; unmatched junction nucleotides: 1. The CDR3 spans 14 residues. The CDR3: CASSAGQSNQPQHF. In nucleotides, the CDR3 is TGTGCCAGCAGTGCGGGACAGAGCAATCAGCCCCAGCATTTT.

The CDR3 nucleotides are TGTGCCAGCAGCTTAACAACAGGGGGTAACAATGAGCAGTTCTTC. Protein: CASSLTTGGNNEQFF. V is TRBV11-2 and J is TRBJ2-1; TRBD1 agrees at 8 bases. V lost 2 bases to trimming and J lost 5 bases; unmatched junction nucleotides: 5. Germline V gene sequence: CDR1 SGHAT, CDR2 FQNNGV. The length of the CDR3 is 15 residues. Full variable domain (remainder filled in from reference TRBV11-2 and TRBJ2-1): EAGVAQSPRYKIIEKRQSVAFWCNPISGHATLYWYQQILGQGPKLLIQFQNNGVVDDSQLPKDRFSAERLKGVDSTLKIQPAKLEDSAVYLCASSLTTGGNNEQFFGPGTRLTVL.